This T cell receptor beta chain stems from a study of neurological immune-mediated disorders. The germline gives CDR1 SGHDT, CDR2 YYEEEE. The length of the CDR3 is 14 residues. V lost 4 bases and J 0 bases, leaving 8 bases between the germline ends. Where libraries were unsorted, they were derived from 2 million PBMCs stored at -80 degrees C. One entry per CDR3 protein, called by TCRdb with MiXCR from the 5' RACE reads. The data show nearly 60,000 distinct CDR3 sequences, more than 3% seen once. This clonotype was counted ten times or more. V is TRBV5-6 and J is TRBJ1-5; no clear D. The specimen sequenced was PBMCs. The receptor was isolated from an older woman with multiple sclerosis. The CDR3 loop is CASSAAVSNQPQHF. CDR3 DNA sequence: TGTGCCAGCAGCGCGGCAGTTAGCAATCAGCCCCAGCATTTT.